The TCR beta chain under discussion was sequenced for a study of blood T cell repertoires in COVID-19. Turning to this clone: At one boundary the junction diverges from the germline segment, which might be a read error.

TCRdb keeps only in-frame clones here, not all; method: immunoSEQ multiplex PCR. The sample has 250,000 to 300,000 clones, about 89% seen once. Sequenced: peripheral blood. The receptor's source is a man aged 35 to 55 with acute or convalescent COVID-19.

This CDR3 is CAGRSTGYGGYTF. CDR3 coding DNA: TGTGCCGGCAGGTCGACAGGGTACGGTGGCTACACCTTC. The rearrangement joins TRBV12-3 or TRBV12-4 to TRBJ1-2; 7 nucleotides align to TRBD1. CDR3 size: 13 residues.